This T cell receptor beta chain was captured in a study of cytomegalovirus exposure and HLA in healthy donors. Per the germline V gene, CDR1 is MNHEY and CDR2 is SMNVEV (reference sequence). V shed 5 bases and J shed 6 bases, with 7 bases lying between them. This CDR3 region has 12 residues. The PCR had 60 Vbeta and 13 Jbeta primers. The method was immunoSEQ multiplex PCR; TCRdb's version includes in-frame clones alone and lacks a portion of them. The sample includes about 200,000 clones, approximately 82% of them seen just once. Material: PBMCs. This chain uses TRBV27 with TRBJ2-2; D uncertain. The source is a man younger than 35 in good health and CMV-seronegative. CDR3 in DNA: TGTGCCAGCAGTCCTTTCCCCGGGGAGCTGTTTTTT. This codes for CASSPFPGELFF.